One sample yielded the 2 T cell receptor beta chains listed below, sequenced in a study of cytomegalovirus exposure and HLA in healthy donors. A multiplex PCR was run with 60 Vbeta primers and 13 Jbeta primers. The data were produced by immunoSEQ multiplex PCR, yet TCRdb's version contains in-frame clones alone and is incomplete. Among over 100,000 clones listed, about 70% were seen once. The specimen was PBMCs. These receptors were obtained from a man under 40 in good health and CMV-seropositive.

The CDR3 loop is CASSDPGVEKLFF. Written as DNA, the CDR3 is TGTGCCAGCAGTGATCCCGGGGTGGAAAAACTGTTTTTT. The J gene is TRBJ1-4, the V gene TRBV6-1; D gene uncertain. The germline V gene encodes CDR1 MNHNS and CDR2 SASEGT. The CDR3 is 13 amino acids. Deletions cut 3 bases from V and 8 bases from J, with 10 bases between.

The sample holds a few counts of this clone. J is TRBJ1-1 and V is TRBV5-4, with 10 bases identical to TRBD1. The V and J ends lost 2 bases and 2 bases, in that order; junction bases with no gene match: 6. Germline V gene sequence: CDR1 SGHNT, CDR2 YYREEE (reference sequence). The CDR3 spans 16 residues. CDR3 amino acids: CASSFRDRGPNTEAFF. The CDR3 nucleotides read TGTGCCAGCAGCTTCCGGGACAGGGGACCCAACACTGAAGCTTTCTTT. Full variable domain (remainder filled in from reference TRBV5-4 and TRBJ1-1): ETGVTQSPTHLIKTRGQQVTLRCSSQSGHNTVSWYQQALGQGPQFIFQYYREEENGRGNFPPRFSGLQFPNYSSELNVNALELDDSALYLCASSFRDRGPNTEAFFGQGTRLTVV.